A single sample is the source of the 14 T cell receptor beta chains below, sequenced in a study of blood T cells in healthy people across ages (dated by TCRdb to the mid-2010s). The receptor library was made with 5' RACE. TCRdb names Illumina HiSeq 2500 as the instrument used. A second 7 to 11 cycle PCR used a sample-barcoded 5' primer and a J-beta primer mix. TCRdb handled the public reads itself, with Q25 trimming in fastp and clone calling in MiXCR, and kept productive beta chains. Rows are combined by CDR3 protein, so each entry shows the most common genes and DNA. This sample gives roughly 720,000 distinct CDR3 sequences in total; less than 70% of them show up just once. The ten largest account for approximately 40% of the sample. What was sequenced was blood. The receptors come from a man at least 80 years old in good health.

With respect to this clonotype: An end of the junction differs from the germline gene, which may be a read error. This chain connects TRBV29-1 to TRBJ1-4, with no clear D. Germline assignment: CDR1 SQVTM and CDR2 ANQGSEA. The CDR3 consists of 14 residues. CDR3 sequence reads: CSVEVGATNENLFF. The DNA for the CDR3 is TGCAGCGTTGAAGTGGGTGCAACTAATGAAAACCTGTTTTTT.

CDR3 in DNA: TGTGCCAGCAGCCCCACCTGGACAGCCACGTATGAGCAGTTCTTC. This sequence encodes CASSPTWTATYEQFF. The chain uses TRBV6-5 and TRBJ2-1; possibly TRBD1 for D (6 bases). The CDR3 consists of 15 residues. Germline lookup yields CDR1 MNHEY and CDR2 SVGAGI. Between the trimmed V and J ends, which lost 6 bases and 8 bases, there was a span of 20 bases.

The V call is TRBV7-2, the J call TRBJ2-3, with TRBD2 matching 12 bases. Germline CDR1 reads SGHTA; CDR2 reads FQGNSA. J lost 14 bases, V lost 3 bases, and 24 bases had no gene match. The CDR3 spans 19 residues. The CDR3 nucleotides read TGTGCCAGCAGCTTGGTTCCCGCTAGCGGGAGGGCCCGGGACAGATACGCGTATTTT. Amino acids: CASSLVPASGRARDRYAYF.

This chain connects TRBV7-2 to TRBJ2-3, with 7 positions matching TRBD2. Germline trimming cut 3 bases from V and 3 bases from J; bases unmatched to any gene: 3. The germline CDR1 and CDR2 sequences are SGHTA and FQGNSA. The CDR3 is 14 residues long. The CDR3 DNA follows: TGTGCCAGCAGCTTCGGACTAGTAACAGATACGCAGTATTTT. Amino acid sequence: CASSFGLVTDTQYF.

Remarks on this clonotype: Sequence at one end of the junction differs from germline and may be a read error. This sequence joins TRBV7-2 and TRBJ2-7, with 11 bases identical to TRBD1. The CDR3 consists of 15 residues. The germline CDR1 and CDR2 sequences are SGHTA and FQGNSA. CDR3 DNA sequence: TGTGCCAGCAGTTTAGCGGGACAGGGGGCCTACGAGCAGTACTTC. Translating gives CASSLAGQGAYEQYF.

This clonotype showed up just once. The V gene is TRBV5-1, the J gene TRBJ2-5; D gene ambiguous. The J call is doubtful: the DNA matches TRBJ2-7 better. CDR3 length: 11 residues. Germline CDR1 is SGHRS and CDR2 is YFSETQ. CDR3 region: CASSQKNEQYF. The CDR3 region has the DNA TGCGCCAGCAGCCAGAAGAACGAGCAGTACTTC.

This clonotype was counted a few times. V is TRBV15 and J is TRBJ2-7, with D perhaps TRBD2 (6 bases). Between the trimmed V and J ends, which lost 0 bases and 0 bases, there was a span of 9 bases. CDR1 LNHNV and CDR2 YYDKDF come from the germline V gene (reference sequence). This CDR3 is built from 15 residues. The CDR3 bases are TGTGCCACCAGCAGAGATTACGGGAGCTCCTACGAGCAGTACTTC. Its protein is CATSRDYGSSYEQYF.

The rearrangement links TRBV5-1 to TRBJ2-7; D may be TRBD2 (5 bases). The CDR3 covers 15 residues. Looked up from germline, CDR1 is SGHRS and CDR2 is YFSETQ. V was pared by 5 bases and J by 2 bases, with 17 bases between. In DNA, the CDR3 is TGCGCCAGCAGACTCTCTCGGGAATTGGCCTACGAGCAGTACTTC. Encoded protein: CASRLSRELAYEQYF.

The chain links TRBV7-2 to TRBJ2-5, with TRBD2 identical over 8 bases. The trim removed 1 base at V and 4 bases at J, leaving 5 bases unmatched. The V gene's germline CDR1 is SGHTA and CDR2 FQGNSA. The CDR3 contains 15 residues. This chain's CDR3 is CASSLERAGGETQYF. CDR3 DNA: TGTGCCAGCAGCTTAGAACGGGCGGGAGGAGAGACCCAGTACTTC. The full variable domain, rest sourced from reference TRBV7-2 and TRBJ2-5, is GAGVSQSPSNKVTEKGKDVELRCDPISGHTALYWYRQSLGQGLEFLIYFQGNSAPDKSGLPSDRFSAERTGGSVSTLTIQRTQQEDSAVYLCASSLERAGGETQYFGPGTRLLVL.

A few counts support this clonotype. The chain has TRBV9 and TRBJ2-3, with 7 positions matching TRBD1. Losses at the gene ends were 3 bases for V and 0 bases for J; bases not matched to a gene: 4. Germline CDR1 SGDLS, CDR2 YYNGEE. The CDR3 extends over 15 amino acids. CDR3 amino acids: CASSATGASTDTQYF. For the CDR3, the DNA is TGTGCCAGCAGCGCTACAGGGGCCAGCACAGATACGCAGTATTTT. Based on the CDR3 plus reference TRBV9 and TRBJ2-3, the full variable domain is DSGVTQTPKHLITATGQRVTLRCSPRSGDLSVYWYQQSLDQGLQFLIQYYNGEERAKGNILERFSAQQFPDLHSELNLSSLELGDSALYFCASSATGASTDTQYFGPGTRLTVL.

The rearrangement joins TRBV6-2 or TRBV6-3 to TRBJ2-4; 12 nucleotides match TRBD2. Per germline, CDR1 MNHEY and CDR2 SVGEGT. The CDR3 loop spans 16 amino acids. The junction had 10 bases not matched to a gene; V was cut back by 5 bases and J by 8 bases. CDR3 region: CASSDRLAGVMDIQYF. The CDR3 nucleotides read TGTGCCAGCAGTGACAGACTAGCGGGAGTTATGGACATTCAGTACTTC.

A note on this clonotype: Germline is not matched at one junction end, which may reflect a read error. V and J are TRBV7-7 and TRBJ2-7, with 12 positions matching TRBD2. The length of the CDR3 is 15 residues. Germline lookup yields CDR1 SSHAT and CDR2 FNYEAQ (reference sequence). The CDR3 DNA follows: TGTACCAGCAGCGTCGGACTAGCGGGGACCTACGAGCAGTACTTC. Its protein product is CTSSVGLAGTYEQYF.

This clonotype was observed a few times. The chain recombines TRBV5-1 with TRBJ2-7; D might be TRBD1 (6 bases). Germline assignment: CDR1 SGHRS and CDR2 YFSETQ. The CDR3 is made up of 15 amino acids. Trimming removed 4 bases at V and 0 bases at J, with 14 bases between. CDR3 nucleotides: TGCGCCAGCAGCGCCCGGGACAAAATCTCCTACGAGCAGTACTTC. Translation gives CASSARDKISYEQYF.

On this clonotype itself: Just one base apart from a much larger clone, this may be a read error. V and J are TRBV7-2 and TRBJ1-6; D is unclear. The CDR3 runs to 14 residues. CDR1 and CDR2 from the germline V gene are SGHTA and FQGNSA. Here the CDR3 reads CASSVAAANSPLHF. CDR3 coding DNA: TGTGCCAGCAGCGTAGCGGCGGCAAATTCACCCCTCCACTTT.